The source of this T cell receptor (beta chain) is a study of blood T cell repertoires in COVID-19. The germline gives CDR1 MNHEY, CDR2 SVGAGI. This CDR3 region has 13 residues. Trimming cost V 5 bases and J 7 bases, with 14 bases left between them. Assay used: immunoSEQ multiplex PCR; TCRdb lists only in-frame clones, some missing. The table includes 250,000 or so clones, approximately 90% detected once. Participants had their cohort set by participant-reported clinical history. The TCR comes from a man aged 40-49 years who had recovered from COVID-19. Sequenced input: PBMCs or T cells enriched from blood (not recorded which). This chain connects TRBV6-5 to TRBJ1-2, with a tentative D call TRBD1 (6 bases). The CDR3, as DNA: TGTGCCAGCAGTCGCCTAGGGGGAGCTGGCTACACCTTC. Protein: CASSRLGGAGYTF.